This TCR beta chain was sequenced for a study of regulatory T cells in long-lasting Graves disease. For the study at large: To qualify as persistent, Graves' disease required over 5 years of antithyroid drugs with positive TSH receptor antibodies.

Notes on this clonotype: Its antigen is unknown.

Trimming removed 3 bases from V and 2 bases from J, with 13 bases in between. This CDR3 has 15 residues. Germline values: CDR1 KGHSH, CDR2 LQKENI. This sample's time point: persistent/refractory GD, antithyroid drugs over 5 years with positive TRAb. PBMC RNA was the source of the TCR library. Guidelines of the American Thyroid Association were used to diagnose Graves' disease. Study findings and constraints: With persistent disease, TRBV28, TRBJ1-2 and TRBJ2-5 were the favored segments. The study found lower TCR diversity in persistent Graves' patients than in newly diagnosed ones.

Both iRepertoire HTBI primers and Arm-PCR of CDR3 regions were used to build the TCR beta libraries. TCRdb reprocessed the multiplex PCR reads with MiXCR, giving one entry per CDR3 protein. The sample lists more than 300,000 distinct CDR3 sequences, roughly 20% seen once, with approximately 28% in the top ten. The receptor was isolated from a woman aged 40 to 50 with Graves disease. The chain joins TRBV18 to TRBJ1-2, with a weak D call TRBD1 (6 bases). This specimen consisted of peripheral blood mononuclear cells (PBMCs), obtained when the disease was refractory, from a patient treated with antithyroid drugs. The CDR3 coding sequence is TGTGCCAGCTCACCCCGGACAGTGGGAAACTATGGCTACACCTTC. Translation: CASSPRTVGNYGYTF.